Each of the 14 T cell receptor beta chains below was sequenced from the same sample in a study of T cell repertoires in cytomegalovirus infection. TCRdb re-derived calls from the reads in MiXCR, one entry per CDR3 protein. The sample has 400,000 to 550,000 distinct CDR3 sequences; approximately 10% are singletons. Sequenced material: PBMCs. These receptors all stem from a human donor in good health (CMV status not recorded). Some clones in this sample may be carry-over from other donors' samples.

This clonotype has at least ten counts. CDR3 amino acids: CASRPTSGTSGRSGYNEQFF. The DNA for the CDR3 is TGTGCCAGCAGGCCAACGTCCGGGACTAGCGGGAGAAGCGGCTACAATGAGCAGTTCTTC. The chain uses TRBV28 and TRBJ2-1; 14 bases are a match to TRBD2. The CDR3 consists of 20 residues. Germline values: CDR1 MDHEN, CDR2 SYDVKM. V lost 6 bases and J lost 3; bases outside the gene matches: 16.

This rearrangement joins TRBV9 to TRBJ2-1, with TRBD2 identical over 7 bases. From germline, CDR1 is SGDLS and CDR2 YYNGEE. V shed 0 bases, J shed 5 bases, and the junction held 5 bases outside the gene matches. The CDR3 is 15 residues long. The CDR3 is CASSVDGGGNNEQFF. In DNA, the CDR3 is TGTGCCAGCAGCGTAGATGGGGGGGGGAACAATGAGCAGTTCTTC.

V and J are TRBV29-1 and TRBJ2-3; TRBD2 matches 7 bases. V was clipped by 0 bases and J by 0 bases; unmatched bases: 6. CDR3 length equals 16 residues. The germline CDR1 and CDR2 sequences are SQVTM and ANQGSEA. The chain's CDR3 is CSVEDPAGVSTDTQYF. CDR3 bases: TGCAGCGTTGAAGATCCGGCGGGGGTTAGCACAGATACGCAGTATTTT.

This clonotype appeared a few times. This sequence joins TRBV3-1 and TRBJ1-4; D unresolved. V lost 0 bases and J lost 8, with 13 bases in between. The germline CDR1 and CDR2 sequences are LGHDT and YNNKEL (reference sequence). CDR3 length: 15 residues. The CDR3 region is CASSQDGVGREKLFF. The CDR3 DNA follows: TGTGCCAGCAGCCAAGATGGGGTCGGCCGGGAAAAACTGTTTTTT.

The V and J genes are TRBV3-1 and TRBJ2-7; no reliable D call. V lost 0 bases and J 5 bases, leaving 8 bases between the germline ends. Germline CDR1 reads LGHDT; CDR2 reads YNNKEL (reference sequence). The CDR3 has 13 amino acids. CDR3 residues: CASSQDSADEQYF. CDR3 DNA: TGTGCCAGCAGCCAAGATTCGGCTGACGAGCAGTACTTC.

This chain links TRBV9 with TRBJ2-3; possible D gene TRBD2, 5 bases. The CDR3 contains 14 residues. The germline CDR1 and CDR2 sequences are SGDLS and YYNGEE. V lost 0 bases to trimming and J lost 9 bases, with 14 bases between them. For the CDR3, the DNA is TGTGCCAGCAGCGTAGACCTAGCTTCGGTCACGCAGTATTTT. It yields the protein CASSVDLASVTQYF.

The CDR3 region is CASSSSGTLGEQFF. The CDR3 coding sequence is TGTGCCAGCAGCTCTTCCGGGACCTTGGGTGAGCAGTTCTTC. The gene calls are TRBV7-7 and TRBJ2-1, with D perhaps being TRBD1 or TRBD2 (5 bases each). Germline loops: CDR1 SSHAT, CDR2 FNYEAQ (reference sequence). The CDR3 loop spans 14 amino acids. V gave up 4 bases and J gave up 9 bases, with 16 bases separating them.

This clonotype was detected only a few times. The chain links TRBV15 to TRBJ2-4; tentatively, D is TRBD1 or TRBD2 (5 bases each). The CDR3 contains 12 residues. The germline gives CDR1 LNHNV, CDR2 YYDKDF (reference sequence). V lost 0 bases and J lost 15, with 12 bases in between. The CDR3 region is CATSRERGLRYF. The CDR3 nucleotides are TGTGCCACCAGCAGAGAGAGGGGCTTACGGTACTTC.

The sample holds many counts of this clonotype. This rearrangement joins TRBV11-2 to TRBJ1-4, with D perhaps TRBD1 (6 bases). The CDR3 is 17 amino acids. V lost 5 bases to trimming and J lost 3 bases, with 19 bases between them. CDR1 is SGHAT and CDR2 is FQNNGV in the germline V gene. CDR3 amino acids: CASSPVHGGLSNEKLFF. The CDR3 DNA reads as TGTGCCAGCAGCCCAGTGCATGGGGGCCTGTCTAATGAAAAACTGTTTTTT.

This clonotype was seen repeatedly, ten times or more. The rearrangement joins TRBV6-6 to TRBJ2-7; 11 nucleotides match TRBD2. The V segment lost 1 base and the J segment 0 bases; nucleotides outside the gene matches: 20. The CDR3 spans 22 residues. CDR1 and CDR2 from the germline V gene are MNHNY and SVGAGI (reference sequence). CDR3 DNA: TGTGCCAGCAGTTACTATACCCCGAATGCTAGCGGGAGGCTCGGATTCTCCTACGAGCAGTACTTC. This encodes CASSYYTPNASGRLGFSYEQYF.

This clonotype was found a few times. The V call is TRBV20-1, the J call TRBJ2-3; tentatively, D is TRBD2 (7 bases). V lost 6 bases, J lost 6 bases, and 25 bases lay in between. Germline V lookup: CDR1 DFQATT, CDR2 SNEGSKA (reference sequence). The CDR3 totals 16 residues. CDR3: CSAEGGSGASGDTQYF. The CDR3 coding sequence is TGCAGTGCCGAGGGGGGCAGCGGGGCCAGCGGGGATACGCAGTATTTT.

This clonotype was observed a handful of times. The CDR3 loop reads CASSDTGGQPQHF. The CDR3 nucleotides are TGTGCCAGCAGTGATACTGGGGGTCAGCCCCAGCATTTT. V usage is TRBV6-1 and J usage is TRBJ1-5, with D perhaps TRBD1 (5 bases). Germline V gives CDR1 MNHNS, CDR2 SASEGT. V lost 3 bases and J 6 bases, leaving 9 bases between the germline ends. CDR3 length equals 13 residues.

This clonotype was recorded many times. The rearrangement joins TRBV11-2 to TRBJ2-5; D gene uncertain. The germline CDR1 and CDR2 sequences are SGHAT and FQNNGV. CDR3 length: 14 residues. The V end was cut by 5 bases, the J end by 3 bases, with 13 bases between. The CDR3 sequence: CASSLGHGEETQYF. The CDR3 DNA is TGTGCCAGCAGCCTAGGGCACGGAGAAGAGACCCAGTACTTC.

This clonotype was seen only once. V usage is TRBV29-1 and J usage is TRBJ1-2, with 7 bases identical to TRBD1. Germline V lookup: CDR1 SQVTM, CDR2 ANQGSEA. Trimming at V came to 2 bases and at J to 5 bases, leaving 2 bases not matched to a gene. CDR3 size: 12 residues. In nucleotides, the CDR3 is TGCAGCGTTGAAAAGACAGGGTATGGCTACACCTTC. This translates into CSVEKTGYGYTF.